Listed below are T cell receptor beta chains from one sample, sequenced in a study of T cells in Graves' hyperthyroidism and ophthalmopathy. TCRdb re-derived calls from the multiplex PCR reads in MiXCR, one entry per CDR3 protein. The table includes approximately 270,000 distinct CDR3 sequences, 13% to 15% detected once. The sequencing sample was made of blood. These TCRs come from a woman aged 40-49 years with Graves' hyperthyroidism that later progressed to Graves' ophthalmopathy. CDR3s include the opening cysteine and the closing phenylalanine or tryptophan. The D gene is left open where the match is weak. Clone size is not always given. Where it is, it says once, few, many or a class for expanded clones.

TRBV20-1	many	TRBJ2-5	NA	CSAPPGPGETQYF	TGCAGTGCCCCTCCGGGACCTGGGGAGACCCAGTACTTC
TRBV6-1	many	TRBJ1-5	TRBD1	CASSGQYSNQPQHF	TGTGCCAGCTCGGGACAGTATAGCAATCAGCCCCAGCATTTT
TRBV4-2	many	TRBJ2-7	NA	CASSQDSRGTDPYEQYF	TGTGCCAGCAGCCAAGATAGCCGAGGGACGGACCCCTACGAGCAGTACTTC
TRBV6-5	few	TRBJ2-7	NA	CASSYVNELYEQYF	TGTGCCAGCAGTTACGTAAACGAGCTCTACGAGCAGTACTTC
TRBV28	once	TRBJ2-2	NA	CASSLAVETTGELFF	TGTGCCAGCAGTTTAGCTGTAGAGACCACCGGGGAGCTGTTTTTT
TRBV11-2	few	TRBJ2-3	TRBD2	CASSQGLAGGTDAQYF	TGTGCCAGCAGCCAGGGACTAGCGGGAGGCACAGATGCGCAGTATTTT
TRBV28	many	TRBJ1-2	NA	CASSFPIQTANYGYTF	TGTGCCAGCAGTTTTCCGATTCAGACAGCTAACTATGGCTACACCTTC
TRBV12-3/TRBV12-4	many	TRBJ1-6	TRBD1	CASSSLWDRELNSPLHF	TGTGCCAGCAGCTCCCTCTGGGACAGAGAACTAAATTCACCCCTCCACTTT
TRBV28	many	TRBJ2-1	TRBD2	CASSLNAGGSSEQFF	TGTGCCAGCAGTTTAAATGCGGGAGGGAGCAGTGAGCAGTTCTTC
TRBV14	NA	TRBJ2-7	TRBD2	CATSGGLAGGPGEQNF	TGTGCCACCTCGGGCGGACTAGCGGGAGGGCCGGGCGAGCAGAACTTC
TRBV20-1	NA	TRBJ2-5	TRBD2	CSARDVLAGGPGETQYF	TGCAGTGCTAGAGATGTCCTAGCGGGAGGGCCTGGGGAGACCCAGTACTTC
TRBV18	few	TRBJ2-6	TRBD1	CASSDRGQVFGANVLTF	TGTGCCAGCTCGGACAGGGGGCAAGTTTTTGGGGCCAACGTCCTGACTTTC